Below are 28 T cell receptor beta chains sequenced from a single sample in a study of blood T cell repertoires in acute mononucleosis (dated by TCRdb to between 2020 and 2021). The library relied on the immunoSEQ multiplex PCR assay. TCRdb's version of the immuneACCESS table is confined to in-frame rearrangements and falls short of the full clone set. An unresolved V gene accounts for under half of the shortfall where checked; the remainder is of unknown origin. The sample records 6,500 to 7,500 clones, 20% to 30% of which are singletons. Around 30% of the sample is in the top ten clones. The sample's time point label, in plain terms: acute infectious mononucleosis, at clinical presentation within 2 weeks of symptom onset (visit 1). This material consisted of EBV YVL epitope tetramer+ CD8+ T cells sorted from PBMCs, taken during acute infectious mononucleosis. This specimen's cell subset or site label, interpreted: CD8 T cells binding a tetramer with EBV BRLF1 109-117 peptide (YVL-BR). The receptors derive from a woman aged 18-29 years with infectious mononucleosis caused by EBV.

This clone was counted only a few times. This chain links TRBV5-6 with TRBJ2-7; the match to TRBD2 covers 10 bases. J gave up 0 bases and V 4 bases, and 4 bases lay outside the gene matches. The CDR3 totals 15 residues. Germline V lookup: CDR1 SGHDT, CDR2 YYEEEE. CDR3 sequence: CASSILAGDSYEQYF. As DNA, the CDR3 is TGTGCCAGCAGCATCCTAGCGGGGGACTCCTACGAGCAGTACTTC.

The chain's CDR3 is CASSSLPSGGSYEQFF. CDR3 in DNA: TGTGCCAGCAGCTCGCTTCCTAGCGGGGGATCGTATGAGCAGTTCTTC. The chain carries TRBV11-3 and TRBJ2-1, with 10 nucleotides matching TRBD2. The ends lost 4 bases at V and 8 bases at J; junction bases unmatched: 11. CDR3 size: 16 residues. Germline values: CDR1 SGHNT, CDR2 YENEEA. The complete variable domain, with remaining parts taken from reference TRBV11-3 and TRBJ2-1, reads EAGVVQSPRYKIIEKKQPVAFWCNPISGHNTLYWYLQNLGQGPELLIRYENEEAVDDSQLPKDRFSAERLKGVDSTLKIQPAELGDSAVYLCASSSLPSGGSYEQFFGPGTRLTVL.

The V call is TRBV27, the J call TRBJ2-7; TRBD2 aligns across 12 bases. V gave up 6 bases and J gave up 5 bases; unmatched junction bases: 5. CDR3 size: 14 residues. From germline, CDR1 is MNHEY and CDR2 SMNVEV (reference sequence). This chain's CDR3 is CASSSTSGSHEQYF. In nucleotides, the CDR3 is TGTGCCAGCAGCTCGACTAGCGGGAGCCACGAGCAGTACTTC.

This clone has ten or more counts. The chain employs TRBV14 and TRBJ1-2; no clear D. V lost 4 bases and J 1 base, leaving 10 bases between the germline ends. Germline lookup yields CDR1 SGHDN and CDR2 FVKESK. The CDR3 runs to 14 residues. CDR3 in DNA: TGTGCCAGCAGCCGGTACCATCTTAACTATGGCTACACCTTC. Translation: CASSRYHLNYGYTF.

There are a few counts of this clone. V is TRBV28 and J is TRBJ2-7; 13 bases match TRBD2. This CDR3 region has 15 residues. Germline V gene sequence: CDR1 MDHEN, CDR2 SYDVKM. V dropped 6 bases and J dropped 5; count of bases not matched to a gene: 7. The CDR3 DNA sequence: TGTGCCAGCAGGCGGACTAGCGGGAGTTTCGACGAGCAGTACTTC. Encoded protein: CASRRTSGSFDEQYF.

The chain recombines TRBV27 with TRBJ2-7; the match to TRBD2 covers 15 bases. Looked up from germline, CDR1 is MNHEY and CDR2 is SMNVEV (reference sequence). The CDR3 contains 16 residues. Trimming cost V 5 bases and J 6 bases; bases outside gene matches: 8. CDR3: CASSPWTSGRASEQYF. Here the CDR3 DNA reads TGTGCCAGCAGTCCCTGGACTAGCGGGAGGGCTTCCGAGCAGTACTTC.

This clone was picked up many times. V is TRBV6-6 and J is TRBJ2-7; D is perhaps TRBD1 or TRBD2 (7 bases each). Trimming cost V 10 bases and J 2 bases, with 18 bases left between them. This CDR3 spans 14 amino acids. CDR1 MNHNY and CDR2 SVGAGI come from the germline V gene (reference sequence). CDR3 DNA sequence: TGTGCCATCAGGGGGGGACGGACGACCTACGAGCAGTACTTC. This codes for CAIRGGRTTYEQYF.

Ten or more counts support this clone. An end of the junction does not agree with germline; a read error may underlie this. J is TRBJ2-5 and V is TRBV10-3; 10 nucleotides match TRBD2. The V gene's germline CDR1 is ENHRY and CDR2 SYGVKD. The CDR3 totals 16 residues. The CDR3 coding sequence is TGTGCCAGCAGTGACTCACCACTAGCGGGGCAAGAGACCCAGTACTTC. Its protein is CASSDSPLAGQETQYF.

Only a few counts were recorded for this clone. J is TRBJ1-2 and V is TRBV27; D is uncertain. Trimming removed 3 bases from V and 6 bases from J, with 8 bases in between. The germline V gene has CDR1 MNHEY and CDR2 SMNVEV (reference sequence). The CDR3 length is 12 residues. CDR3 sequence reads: CASSFGRDGYTF. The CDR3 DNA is TGTGCCAGCAGTTTCGGACGGGATGGCTACACCTTC.

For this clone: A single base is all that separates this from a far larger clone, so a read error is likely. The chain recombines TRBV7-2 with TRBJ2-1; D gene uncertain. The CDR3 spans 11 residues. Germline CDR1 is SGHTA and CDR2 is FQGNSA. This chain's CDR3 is CAGSPNGEQFF. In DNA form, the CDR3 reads TGTGCCGGCAGCCCCAACGGCGAGCAGTTCTTC.

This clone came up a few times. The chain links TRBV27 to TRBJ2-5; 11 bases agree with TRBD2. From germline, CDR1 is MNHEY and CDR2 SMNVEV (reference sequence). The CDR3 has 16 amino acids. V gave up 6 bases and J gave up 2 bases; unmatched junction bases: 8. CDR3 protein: CASSTYSGRAQETQYF. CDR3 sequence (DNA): TGTGCCAGCAGCACATATAGCGGGAGGGCACAAGAGACCCAGTACTTC.

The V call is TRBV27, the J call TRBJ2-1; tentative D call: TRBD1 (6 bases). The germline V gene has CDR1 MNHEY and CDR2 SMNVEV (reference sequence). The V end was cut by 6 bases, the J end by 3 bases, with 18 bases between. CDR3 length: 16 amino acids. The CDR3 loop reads CASSLRGLDSYNEQFF. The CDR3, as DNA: TGTGCCAGCAGCTTAAGGGGGTTGGACAGCTACAATGAGCAGTTCTTC.

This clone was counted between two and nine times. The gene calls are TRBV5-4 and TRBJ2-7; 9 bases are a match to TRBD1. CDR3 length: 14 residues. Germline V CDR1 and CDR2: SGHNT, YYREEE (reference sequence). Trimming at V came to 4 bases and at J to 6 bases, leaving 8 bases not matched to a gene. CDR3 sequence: CASSPWTGEFEQYF. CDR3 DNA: TGTGCCAGCAGCCCCTGGACAGGGGAATTCGAGCAGTACTTC.

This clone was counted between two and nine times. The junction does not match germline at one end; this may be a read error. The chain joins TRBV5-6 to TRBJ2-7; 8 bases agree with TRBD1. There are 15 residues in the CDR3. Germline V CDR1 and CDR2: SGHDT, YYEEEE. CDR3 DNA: TGCGCCAGCAGTCCTGGACAGGGAAGCTCCTACGAGCAGTACTTC. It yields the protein CASSPGQGSSYEQYF.

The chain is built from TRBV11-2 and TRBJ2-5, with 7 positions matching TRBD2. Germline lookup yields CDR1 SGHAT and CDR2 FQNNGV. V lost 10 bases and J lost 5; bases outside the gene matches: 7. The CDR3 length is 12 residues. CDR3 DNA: TGTGCCACCGAAGCGGGGCAGGAGACCCAGTACTTC. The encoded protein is CATEAGQETQYF.

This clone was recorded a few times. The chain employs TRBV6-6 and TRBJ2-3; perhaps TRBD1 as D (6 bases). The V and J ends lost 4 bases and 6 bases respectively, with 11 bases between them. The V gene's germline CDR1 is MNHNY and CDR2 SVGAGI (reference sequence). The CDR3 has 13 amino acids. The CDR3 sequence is CASSSSQGDTQYF. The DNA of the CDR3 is TGTGCCAGCAGTTCTTCTCAGGGGGATACGCAGTATTTT.

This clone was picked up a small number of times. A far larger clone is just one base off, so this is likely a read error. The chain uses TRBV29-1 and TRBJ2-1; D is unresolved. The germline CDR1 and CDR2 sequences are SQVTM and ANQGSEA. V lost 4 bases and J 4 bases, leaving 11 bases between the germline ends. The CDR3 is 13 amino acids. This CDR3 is CSVGQAIYNEQFF. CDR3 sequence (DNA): TGCAGCGTTGGGCAGGCCATTTACAATGAGCAGTTCTTC.

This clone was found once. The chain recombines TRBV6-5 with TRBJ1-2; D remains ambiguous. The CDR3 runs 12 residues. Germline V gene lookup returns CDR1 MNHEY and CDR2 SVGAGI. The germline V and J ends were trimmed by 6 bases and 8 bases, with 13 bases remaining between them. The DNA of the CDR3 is TGTGCCAGCAGCTTAGAGGGCGGAGGCTACACCTTC. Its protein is CASSLEGGGYTF.

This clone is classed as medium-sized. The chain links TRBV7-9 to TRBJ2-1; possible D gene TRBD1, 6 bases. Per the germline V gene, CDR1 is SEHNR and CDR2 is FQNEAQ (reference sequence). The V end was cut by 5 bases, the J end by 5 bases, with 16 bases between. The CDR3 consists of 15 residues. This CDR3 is CASSATAAGDNEQFF. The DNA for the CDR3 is TGTGCCAGCAGCGCTACCGCGGCAGGGGACAATGAGCAGTTCTTC.

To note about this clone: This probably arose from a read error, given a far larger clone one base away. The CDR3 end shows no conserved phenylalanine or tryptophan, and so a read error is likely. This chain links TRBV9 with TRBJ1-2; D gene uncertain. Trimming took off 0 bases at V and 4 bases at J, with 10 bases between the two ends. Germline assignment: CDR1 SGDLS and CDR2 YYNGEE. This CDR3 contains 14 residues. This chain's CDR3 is CASSVEDLRYGYTY. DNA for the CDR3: TGTGCCAGCAGCGTAGAGGATCTCCGCTATGGCTACACCTAC.

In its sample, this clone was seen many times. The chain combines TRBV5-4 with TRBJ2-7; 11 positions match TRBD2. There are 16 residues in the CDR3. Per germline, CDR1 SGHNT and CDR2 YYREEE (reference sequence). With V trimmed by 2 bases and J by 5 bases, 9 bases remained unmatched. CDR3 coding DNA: TGTGCCAGCAGCTTCCCCACTAGCGGGAGTTTCGACGAGCAGTACTTC. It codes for CASSFPTSGSFDEQYF.

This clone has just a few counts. In DNA, the CDR3 is TGTGCCAGCAGTTTACAGGGAGAGACCCAGTACTTC. Amino acid sequence: CASSLQGETQYF. V usage is TRBV11-2 and J usage is TRBJ2-5; TRBD1 is a possible D gene (6 bases). Trimming took off 6 bases at V and 4 bases at J, with 9 bases between the two ends. Germline CDR1 and CDR2: SGHAT and FQNNGV. This CDR3 comprises 12 residues.

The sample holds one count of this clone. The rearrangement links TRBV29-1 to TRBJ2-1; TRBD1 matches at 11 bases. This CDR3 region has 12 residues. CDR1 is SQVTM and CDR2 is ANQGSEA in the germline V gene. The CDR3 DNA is TGCAGGGGACAGGGGGAAGACAATGAGCAGTTCTTC. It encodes CRGQGEDNEQFF.

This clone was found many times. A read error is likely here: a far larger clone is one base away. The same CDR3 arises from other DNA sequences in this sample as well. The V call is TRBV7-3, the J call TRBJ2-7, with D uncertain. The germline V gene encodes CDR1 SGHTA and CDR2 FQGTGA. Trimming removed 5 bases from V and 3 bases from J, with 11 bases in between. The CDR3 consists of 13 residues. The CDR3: CASSQDPSYEQYF. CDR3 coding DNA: TGTGCCAGCAGCCAAGACCCCAGCTACGAGCAGTACTTC.

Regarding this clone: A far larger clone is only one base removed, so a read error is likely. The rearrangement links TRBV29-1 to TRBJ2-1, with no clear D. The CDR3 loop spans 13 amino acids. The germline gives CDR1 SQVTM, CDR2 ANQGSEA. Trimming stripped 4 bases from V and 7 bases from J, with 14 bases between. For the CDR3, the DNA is TGCAGCGTTGTGGCAGGCGCAAAGAATGAGCAGTTCTTC. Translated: CSVVAGAKNEQFF.

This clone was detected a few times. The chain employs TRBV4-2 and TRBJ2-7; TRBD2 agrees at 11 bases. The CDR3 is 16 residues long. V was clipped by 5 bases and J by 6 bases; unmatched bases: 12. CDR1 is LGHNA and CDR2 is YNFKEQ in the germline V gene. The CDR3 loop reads CASSLSVGLAGGEQYF. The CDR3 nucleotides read TGTGCCAGCAGCTTGTCAGTAGGCCTAGCGGGAGGCGAGCAGTACTTC.

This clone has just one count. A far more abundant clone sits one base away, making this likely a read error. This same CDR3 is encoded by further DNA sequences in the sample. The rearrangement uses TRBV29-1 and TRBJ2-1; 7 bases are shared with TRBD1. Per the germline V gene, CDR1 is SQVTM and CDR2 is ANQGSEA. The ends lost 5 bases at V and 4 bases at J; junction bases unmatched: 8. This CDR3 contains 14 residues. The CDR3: CSVPPGTDYNEQFF. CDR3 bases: TGCAGCGTTCCCCCCGGGACAGATTACAATGAGCAGTTCTTC.

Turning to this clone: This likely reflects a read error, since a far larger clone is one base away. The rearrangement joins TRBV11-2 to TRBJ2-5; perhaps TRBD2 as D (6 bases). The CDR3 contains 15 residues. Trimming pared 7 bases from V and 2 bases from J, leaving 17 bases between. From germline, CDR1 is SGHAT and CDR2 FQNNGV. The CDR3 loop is CASTRELAGQETQYF. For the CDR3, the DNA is TGTGCCAGCACGAGGGAGTTGGCGGGGCAAGAGACCCAGTACTTC.